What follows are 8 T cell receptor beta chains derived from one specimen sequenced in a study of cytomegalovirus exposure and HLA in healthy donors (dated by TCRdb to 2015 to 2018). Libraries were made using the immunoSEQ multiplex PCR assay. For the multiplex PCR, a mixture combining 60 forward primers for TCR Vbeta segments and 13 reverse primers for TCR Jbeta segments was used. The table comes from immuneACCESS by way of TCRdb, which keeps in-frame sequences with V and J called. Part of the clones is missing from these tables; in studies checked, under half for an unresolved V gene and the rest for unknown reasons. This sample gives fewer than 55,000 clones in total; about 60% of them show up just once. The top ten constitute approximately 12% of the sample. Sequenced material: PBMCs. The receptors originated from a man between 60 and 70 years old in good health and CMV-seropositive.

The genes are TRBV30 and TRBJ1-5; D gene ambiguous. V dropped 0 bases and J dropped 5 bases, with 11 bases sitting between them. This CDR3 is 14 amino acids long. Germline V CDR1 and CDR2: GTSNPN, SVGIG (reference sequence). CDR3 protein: CAWSVLPGDQPQHF. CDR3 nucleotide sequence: TGTGCCTGGAGTGTACTACCGGGTGATCAGCCCCAGCATTTT.

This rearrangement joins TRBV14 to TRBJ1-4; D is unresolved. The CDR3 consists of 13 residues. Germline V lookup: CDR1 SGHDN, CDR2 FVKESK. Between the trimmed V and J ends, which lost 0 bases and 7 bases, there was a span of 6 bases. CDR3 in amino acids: CASSQDNSEKLFF. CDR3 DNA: TGTGCCAGCAGCCAAGATAACAGTGAAAAACTGTTTTTT.

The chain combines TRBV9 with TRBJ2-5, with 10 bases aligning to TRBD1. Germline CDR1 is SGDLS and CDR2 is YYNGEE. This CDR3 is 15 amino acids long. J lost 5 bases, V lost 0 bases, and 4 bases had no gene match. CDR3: CASSVGDRGRETQYF. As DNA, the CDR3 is TGTGCCAGCAGCGTAGGGGACAGGGGTAGGGAGACCCAGTACTTC.

CDR3 amino acids: CASMEGGLVGRETQYF. CDR3 DNA: TGTGCCAGCATGGAGGGGGGACTAGTAGGAAGAGAGACCCAGTACTTC. This chain connects TRBV7-2 to TRBJ2-5; 8 bases align to TRBD2. Germline V gene data show CDR1 as SGHTA and CDR2 as FQGNSA. V gave up 7 bases and J gave up 4 bases; unmatched junction bases: 14. The CDR3 consists of 16 residues.

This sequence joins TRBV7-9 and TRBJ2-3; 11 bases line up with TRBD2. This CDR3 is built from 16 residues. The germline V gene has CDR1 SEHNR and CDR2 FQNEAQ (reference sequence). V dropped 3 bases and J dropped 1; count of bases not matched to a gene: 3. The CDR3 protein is CASSFLAGGRTDTQYF. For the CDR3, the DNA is TGTGCCAGCAGCTTTCTAGCGGGAGGTCGCACAGATACGCAGTATTTT.

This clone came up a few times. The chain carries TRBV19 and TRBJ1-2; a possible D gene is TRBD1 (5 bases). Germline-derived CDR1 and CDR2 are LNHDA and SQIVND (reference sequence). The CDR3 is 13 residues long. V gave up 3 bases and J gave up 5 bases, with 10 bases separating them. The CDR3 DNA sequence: TGTGCCAGTAGTATGGTCAGGGATTATGGCTACACCTTC. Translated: CASSMVRDYGYTF.

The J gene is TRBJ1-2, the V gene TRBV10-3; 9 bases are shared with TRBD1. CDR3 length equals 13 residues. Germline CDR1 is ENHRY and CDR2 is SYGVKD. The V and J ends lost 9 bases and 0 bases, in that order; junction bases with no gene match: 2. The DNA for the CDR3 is TGTGCCATTAGGACAGGGGCTAACTATGGCTACACCTTC. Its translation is CAIRTGANYGYTF.

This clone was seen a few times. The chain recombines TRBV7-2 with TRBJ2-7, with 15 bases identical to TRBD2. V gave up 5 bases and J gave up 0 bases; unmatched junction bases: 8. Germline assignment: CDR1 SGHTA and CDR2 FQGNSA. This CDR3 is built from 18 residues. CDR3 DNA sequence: TGTGCCAGCAGCCCTGGGACTAGCGGGAGGCCCTTCTCCTACGAGCAGTACTTC. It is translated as CASSPGTSGRPFSYEQYF.